This is a list of T cell receptor beta chains from one sample in a study of cytomegalovirus exposure and HLA in healthy donors. Profiled with immunoSEQ multiplex PCR; TCRdb holds only in-frame clones, not every one. The top ten clones hold about 6% of a sample with 150,000 to 200,000 clones, roughly 90% of them seen once. The sample comprised PBMCs. The receptor set was obtained from a woman in her twenties or thirties in good health and CMV-seronegative. The CDR3 runs from the conserved cysteine through the conserved F or W. D genes are given only for firm matches. Clone size is stated in some rows and not others, as once, few, many or a class when expanded.

V,D,size,J,DNA,CDR3
TRBV5-4,TRBD2,.,TRBJ2-5,TGTGCCAGCAGCTTGATGGGTAGCGGGGGGGCGGAGACCCAGTACTTC,CASSLMGSGGAETQYF
TRBV7-2,TRBD2,.,TRBJ2-1,TGTGCCAGCAGCCCTGGGACTAGCGGGGGGTCCTCCTACAATGAGCAGTTCTTC,CASSPGTSGGSSYNEQFF
TRBV7-2,.,.,TRBJ2-7,TGTGCCAGCAGCTTAACCCCCCAGTCCTACGAGCAGTACTTC,CASSLTPQSYEQYF
TRBV5-1,TRBD2,once,TRBJ2-7,TGCGCCAGCAGCTTGGGGGGACTAGCGGGCTACGAGCAGTACTTC,CASSLGGLAGYEQYF
TRBV28,.,.,TRBJ1-2,TGTGCCAGCAGTGGGGACATGGGCGAGAAGAACTATGGCTACACCTTC,CASSGDMGEKNYGYTF
TRBV19,.,few,TRBJ1-1,TGTGCCAGTAGTGTGGGACTATTTGATCCTTCGGACACTGAAGCTTTCTTT,CASSVGLFDPSDTEAFF
TRBV6-1,.,.,TRBJ2-1,TGTGCCAGCAGTGAACTTCGGAGGTTGAGCTCCTACAATGAGCAGTTCTTC,CASSELRRLSSYNEQFF
TRBV5-4,.,.,TRBJ2-7,TGTGCCAGCAGCGGAACCGGGGGTAGGGTCTACGAGCAGTACTTC,CASSGTGGRVYEQYF
TRBV29-1,.,.,TRBJ1-1,TGCAGCGTTGAAGCCGGCGGCGCCCTTGACCGTGAAGCTTTCTTT,CSVEAGGALDREAFF
TRBV2,.,.,TRBJ2-1,TGTGCCAGCAGAAGTAGATCGAGTGAGCAGTTCTTC,CASRSRSSEQFF
TRBV6-5,TRBD1,once,TRBJ1-2,TGTGCCAGCAGTCCCTACCGGGACAGGGTGTTTGGCTACACCTTC,CASSPYRDRVFGYTF
TRBV10-2,TRBD1,.,TRBJ2-5,TGCGCCAGCACCCTGACAGGGCTCGAGACCCAGTACTTC,CASTLTGLETQYF
TRBV4-3,TRBD1,.,TRBJ2-1,TGCGCCAGCAGCCAAGATGCGAGAGGGGGCGATGAGCAGTTCTTC,CASSQDARGGDEQFF
TRBV14,.,.,TRBJ1-1,TGTGCCAGCAGCCAAGGACGAGGGCTCACTGAAGCTTTCTTT,CASSQGRGLTEAFF
TRBV4-3,.,.,TRBJ1-2,TGCGCCAGCAGCCAAGATGTAAAGGGGTCATACTATGGCTACACCTTC,CASSQDVKGSYYGYTF
TRBV5-8,.,.,TRBJ2-7,TGTGCCAGCAGCTTGGGAGGAGAATACGAGCAGTACTTC,CASSLGGEYEQYF
TRBV5-6,TRBD2,.,TRBJ2-7,TGTGCCAGCAGCTTGTCGGGACTAGCCTACGAGCAGTACTTC,CASSLSGLAYEQYF
TRBV7-3,.,.,TRBJ2-1,TGTGCCAGCAGCTCGCAAGCCGGGACCGGTTACAATGAGCAGTTCTTC,CASSSQAGTGYNEQFF
TRBV6-5,TRBD2,.,TRBJ2-7,TGTGCCAGCAGTAGACTAGCGGGCGGCTACGAGCAGTACTTC,CASSRLAGGYEQYF
TRBV21-1,.,.,TRBJ2-7,.,CASSKVGTGTYEQYF
TRBV13,TRBD2,.,TRBJ2-3,TGTGCCAGCAGCTCAAAAGCGGGGGGTACCACAGATACGCAGTATTTT,CASSSKAGGTTDTQYF
TRBV29-1,.,.,TRBJ1-4,TGCAGCGTTTTGGGTTCTAATGAAAAACTGTTTTTT,CSVLGSNEKLFF
TRBV5-1,.,.,TRBJ2-3,TGCGCCAGCAGCTTGGCCGGCGGATTCACAGATACGCAGTATTTT,CASSLAGGFTDTQYF
TRBV30,.,.,TRBJ2-7,TGTGCCTGGAGTCCCTTTGAGGCTAGTTGGTACGAGCAGTACTTC,CAWSPFEASWYEQYF
TRBV2,TRBD2,.,TRBJ2-7,TGTGCCAGCAGTCAAGGACTAGCGGTGGGGGGCTACGAGCAGTACTTC,CASSQGLAVGGYEQYF
TRBV5-1,.,.,TRBJ2-7,TGCGCCAGCAGCCCGGACGGAATCTCCCAGGGCGAGCAGTACTTC,CASSPDGISQGEQYF
TRBV6-5,.,.,TRBJ2-7,TGTGCCAGCAGTTACTCGGCTGGGGCAGGGGCCGGCGAGCAGTACTTC,CASSYSAGAGAGEQYF
TRBV12-5,TRBD1,once,TRBJ1-2,TGTGCTAGTGGTCCCATTCGGGGACAGGGGCCGAATGGCTACACCTTC,CASGPIRGQGPNGYTF
TRBV6-6,.,.,TRBJ2-5,TGTGCCAGCAGTTACGTCAGGGGTAACAAAGAGACCCAGTACTTC,CASSYVRGNKETQYF
TRBV11-3,.,few,TRBJ2-7,TGTGCCAGCAGCCCAGGACCTGGCTACGAGCAGTACTTC,CASSPGPGYEQYF
TRBV18,TRBD1,.,TRBJ1-4,TGTGCCAGCTCACCACAACAGGGGGCGGAAGAAAAACTGTTTTTT,CASSPQQGAEEKLFF
TRBV30,.,once,TRBJ2-7,TGTGCCTGGGACGAGGGGGGGCGCGAGCAGTACTTC,CAWDEGGREQYF
TRBV4-1,.,.,TRBJ2-6,TGCGCCAGCAGCCAGCCGGGGCGTTTTGGTACTGGGGCCAACGTCCTGACTTTC,CASSQPGRFGTGANVLTF
TRBV2,TRBD2,.,TRBJ2-1,TGTGCCAGCAGGCGGACTAGCGGAGGTCTGGGCGATGAGCAGTTCTTC,CASRRTSGGLGDEQFF
TRBV6-5,TRBD2,once,TRBJ2-1,TGTGCCAGCAGGGCGACTAGCGGGGCTTACAATGAGCAGTTCTTC,CASRATSGAYNEQFF
TRBV4-2,TRBD2,.,TRBJ2-3,TGTGCCAGCAGCCAAGGAGGAAGCGGGAAGTTTAGCACAGATACGCAGTATTTT,CASSQGGSGKFSTDTQYF
TRBV14,.,.,TRBJ1-2,TGTGCCAGCAGCCAAGCGACCGGGACCTACTATGGCTACACCTTC,CASSQATGTYYGYTF
TRBV6-1,.,.,TRBJ1-2,TGTGCCAGCAGTGTAAGTCGTCGGGGTGGTGGGGGCGGCTACACCTTC,CASSVSRRGGGGGYTF
TRBV7-9,.,.,TRBJ1-3,TGTGCCAGCAGACCCACCGGGCCGCCTTTCTCTGGAAACACCATATATTTT,CASRPTGPPFSGNTIYF
TRBV15,.,.,TRBJ2-2,TGTGCCACCAGCAGAGATGTAGTACAAATCGGGACCGGGGAGCTGTTTTTT,CATSRDVVQIGTGELFF
TRBV7-3,.,once,TRBJ2-7,TGTGCCAGCAGCTTTCAGGCCTACGAGCAGTACTTC,CASSFQAYEQYF
TRBV5-1,TRBD2,.,TRBJ2-7,TGCGCCAGCAGCGTTGTCGGGGGGGCTCGAGAGCAGTACTTC,CASSVVGGAREQYF
TRBV19,.,.,TRBJ1-5,TGTGCCAGTAGTATAGTGGGGGGAGGCAATCAGCCCCAGCATTTT,CASSIVGGGNQPQHF
TRBV5-1,.,.,TRBJ2-7,TGCGCCAGCAGCTTGGTTGGGTACTACGAGCAGTACTTC,CASSLVGYYEQYF
TRBV11-2,.,once,TRBJ1-2,TGTGCCAGCAGCTCATTTGAAATCGGGACGGTGGCTATCTATGGCTACACCTTC,CASSSFEIGTVAIYGYTF
TRBV5-6,TRBD1,.,TRBJ1-3,TGTGCCAGCAGCTACCAGGGGGTAAACACCATATATTTT,CASSYQGVNTIYF
TRBV27,TRBD1,.,TRBJ2-6,TGTGCCAGCAGTCCGGACAGGGGTCCGTCTGGGGCCAACGTCCTGACTTTC,CASSPDRGPSGANVLTF
TRBV4-3,.,once,TRBJ1-3,TGCGCCAGCAGCCGAATTCGGGGGGGAGAAGGAAACACCATATATTTT,CASSRIRGGEGNTIYF
TRBV5-1,TRBD2,.,TRBJ2-7,TGCGCCAGCAGCACGGGACTAGCGGGAGACGAGCAGTACTTC,CASSTGLAGDEQYF
TRBV5-1,TRBD2,.,TRBJ2-1,TGCGCCAGCAGCTGGGCGGCGGGGGGCGGAGGCAATGAGCAGTTCTTC,CASSWAAGGGGNEQFF
TRBV9,.,.,TRBJ2-1,TGTGCCAGCAGCCCCCGAAGTGAACAGGGCTCCTACAATGAGCAGTTCTTC,CASSPRSEQGSYNEQFF
TRBV7-9,.,once,TRBJ2-1,TGTGCCAGCAGCTTAGACGGGATCAATGAGCAGTTCTTC,CASSLDGINEQFF
TRBV18,.,.,TRBJ1-1,TGTGCCAGCTCACCAAGCCCGATCAACACTGAAGCTTTCTTT,CASSPSPINTEAFF
TRBV19,.,.,TRBJ2-1,TGTGCCAGTAGTATGCCTGCGGGATACCTCAATGAGCAGTTCTTC,CASSMPAGYLNEQFF
TRBV5-1,.,.,TRBJ2-1,TGCGCCAGCAGCCAGCGGTATTATGAGCAGTTCTTC,CASSQRYYEQFF